The TCR beta chain described here comes from a study of identical twins. Trimming cost V 3 bases and J 2 bases, with 13 bases left between them. The CDR3 is made up of 15 amino acids. Germline loops: CDR1 SGHRS, CDR2 YFSETQ. Carrying unique molecular identifiers, the cDNA also gained a universal primer site through template switching. TCRdb independently ran MiXCR on the 5' RACE reads; one entry per CDR3 protein. The sample consists of about 660,000 distinct CDR3 sequences, less than 10% of them appearing once. These data are also associated with another study on yellow fever vaccine responses in identical twins.

V and J are TRBV5-1 and TRBJ2-3; possibly TRBD1 for D (5 bases). This receptor was identified in a woman between 18 and 29 years old in good health. The sequencing sample was made of PBMCs. CDR3 residues: CASSSLDKPTDTQYF. Here the CDR3 DNA reads TGCGCCAGCAGCTCGTTGGACAAGCCCACAGATACGCAGTATTTT.